The clone carrying this T cell receptor (beta chain) showed up just a few times. Its antigen is not known. The CDR3 end is not reached by the read, which stops 3 residues before it; the germline J gene fills it in. V was trimmed by 0 bases and J by 5 bases, leaving 4 bases between them. This CDR3 spans 12 amino acids. CDR1 SEHNR and CDR2 FQNEAQ come from the germline V gene (reference sequence). The sample comes from a study of T cell clonality in common variable immunodeficiency. Regarding the study as a whole: Common variable immunodeficiency TCR beta sequences reportedly had fewer deletions and N-nucleotide insertions.

Some clones are missing from TCRdb's copy, which holds only in-frame ones; the method was immunoSEQ multiplex PCR. The sample includes more than 30,000 clones, none of them occurring once. Sequenced sample: peripheral blood mononuclear cells. The chain is built from TRBV7-9 and TRBJ2-5; the D is unclear. This clonotype originated in a human donor with common variable immunodeficiency. The DNA read from the CDR3 is TGTGCCAGCAGCTTAGCTTATGAGACC. The encoded protein is CASSLAYET. The whole CDR3 sequence reads CASSLAYETQYF.